This T cell receptor (beta chain) was retrieved from a study of beta chain features in type 1 diabetes listed by TCRdb under 2018. Broadly, across the study: Mean age, gender distribution, total cell number and subset yield were not different between patients and healthy donors. Whereas all 28 donors provided naive and central memory subsets, regulatory and stem cell-like memory subsets were isolated from just 8 patients and roughly eight healthy donors. In the study, recently diagnosed type 1 diabetes patients and matched healthy donors were compared on the TCRB repertoires of their sorted circulating CD4+ T cell subsets. A total of roughly 99 million sorted cells were examined across all samples, and the number of cells per subset was strongly correlated with RNA yield. Overall study outcomes, separate from this receptor: A moderate but significant shortening of TCRB CDR3 length was observed in type 1 diabetes patients in all four CD4+ subsets. HLA sub-analyses involved small numbers of individuals, so any influence of HLA type on TCRB rearrangement remained unresolved. Because cDNA was sequenced instead of genomic DNA, highly expressing activated cells could be over-represented, though the groups showed no difference in activation or CD3 levels. Fewer insertions and more nucleotide deletions at VDJ recombination sites were observed in patients with type 1 diabetes, implying thymic rearrangement abnormalities. PCR might favor shorter templates, but patient and control samples were amplified and corrected together, so any skew would affect both groups equally. Naive, central memory and regulatory TCRB repertoires appeared to be more alike among patients than among healthy donors.

A single peripheral blood draw of approximately 120 mL on average was collected from each donor into heparinised tubes. A BD FACSAria II and a panel including CD45RO, CCR7, CD25, CD127, CD95 and CD27 were used to sort naive, central memory, regulatory and stem cell-like memory CD4+ T cells. All sorted populations exceeded 98% purity. PBMCs were isolated immediately by Lymphoprep density gradient centrifugation and stained directly without culture. To minimize batch effects, samples were stained and sorted in pairs, one healthy donor with one patient per experiment. Regarding this clone: The antigen it binds to is not known. Per-base qualities were not stored, and no clone one base away is much larger.

The entire isolated RNA was reverse transcribed using the High Capacity cDNA Reverse Transcription Kit, and thus expressed TCRB transcripts were sequenced. Deep immunoSEQ sequencing was applied to naive, central memory and regulatory T cell samples, giving an average of around 3.8 million total reads per sample. Sorted cells were lysed in RLT buffer, and RNA was extracted using DNase-treated RNeasy Micro or Mini kits according to cell number. Each cell subset was processed on its own to prevent cross-contamination, while patient and healthy donor samples were processed together. TCRB sequences were amplified from cDNA with the immunoSEQ multiplex PCR, producing 87-bp fragments spanning the CDR3 region. The amplicons were sequenced using the Illumina HiSeq platform. The original pipeline was this. Synthetic template baselines were used to correct PCR bias computationally, reads within Hamming distance 2 were collapsed together, and singletons that could not be merged were discarded. Reads were aligned to IMGT to assign V, D and J genes, CDR3 length, and insertions or deletions at six rearrangement sites. Within each subset, clonotype counts were normalized to the number of sorted cells before true diversity and Gini coefficients were calculated with the tcR R package. Repertoire sharing was quantified using the overlap coefficient calculated on TCRB nucleotide sequences. This immuneACCESS table, as held by TCRdb, lists in-frame sequences with V and J called but not all clones. Of the missing ones, under half trace to an unresolved V gene in checked studies; the others have no known cause. D and trimming come from the DNA, and the V and J calls and clone size come from that table. This sample comprises just under 150,000 clones, 10% to 15% of them detected only once. Roughly 1.4% of the sample is held by the ten biggest clonotypes.

From a lookup of the germline V gene, CDR1 and CDR2 are MNHNS and SASEGT. V loses 1 base, J loses 3 bases, and the germline ends lie 16 bases apart. The cysteine opens and the phenylalanine closes a CDR3 of 17 amino acids. The DNA shown is the 51-base CDR3, in frame from base 1. The rearrangement joined TRBV6-1 to TRBJ2-4, with TRBD1 tentatively as D gene (6 bases match). The clonotype comes from a man younger than 35 with type 1 diabetes. Sequencing used central memory CD4+ T cells from blood. The sequence in DNA is TGTGCCAGCAGTGAAGAGGCGGTTGTAGGGGGCAAAAACATTCAGTACTTC. This encodes CASSEEAVVGGKNIQYF.